This record concerns one T cell receptor beta chain sequence. These data are taken from a study of patients and donors after allogeneic stem cell transplantation. Each CDR3 protein is one row after TCRdb ran MiXCR on the RT-PCR reads. The sample consists of some 230,000 distinct CDR3 sequences, roughly an eighth of them appearing once. CDR1 is MDHEN, CDR2 SYDVKM, per germline. Trimming shortened V by 3 bases and J by 3 bases, and 12 bases separated the two germline ends. This CDR3 region has 15 residues. V and J are TRBV28 and TRBJ2-1, with D possibly being TRBD2 (6 bases). The TCR comes from a human donor who was either an allogeneic HSCT recipient or a stem cell or donor lymphocyte infusion donor (not recorded which). It is not recorded whose cells these are; they may come from a transplant donor. Specimen: blood, either unsorted or a sorted T cell fraction (not recorded which). The CDR3 reads CASSLGGAFYNEQFF. CDR3 bases: TGTGCCAGCAGTTTGGGGGGAGCGTTCTACAATGAGCAGTTCTTC.